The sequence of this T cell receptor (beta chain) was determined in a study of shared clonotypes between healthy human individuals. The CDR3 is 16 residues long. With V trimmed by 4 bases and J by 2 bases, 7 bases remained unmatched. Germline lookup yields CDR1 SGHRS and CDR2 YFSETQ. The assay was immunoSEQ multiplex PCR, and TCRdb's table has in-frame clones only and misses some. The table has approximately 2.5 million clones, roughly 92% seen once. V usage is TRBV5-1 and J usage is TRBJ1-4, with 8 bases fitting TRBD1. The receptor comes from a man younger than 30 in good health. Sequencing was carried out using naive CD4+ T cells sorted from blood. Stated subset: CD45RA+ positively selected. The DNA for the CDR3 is TGCGCCAGCAGCGTCGACAGGGGTGGCACTAATGAAAAACTGTTTTTT. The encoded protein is CASSVDRGGTNEKLFF.